The 14 T cell receptor beta chains listed next were all sequenced from one sample in a study of blood T cell repertoires in COVID-19. Sequencing used immunoSEQ multiplex PCR; TCRdb keeps in-frame clones, though not all of them. The table has 110,000 to 150,000 clones, 75% to 85% seen once; the top ten hold 5%. Material: peripheral blood. These receptors were collected from a woman in her 50s with acute or convalescent COVID-19.

The rearrangement links TRBV3-1 (or the pseudogene TRBV3-2) to TRBJ1-5; tentative D call: TRBD1 (5 bases). The ends were cut back, 1 base at V and 5 bases at J, with 6 bases in the middle. CDR3 length: 13 residues. Per the germline V gene, CDR1 is LGHDT and CDR2 is YNNKEL (reference sequence). The CDR3 here is CASSQVGDQPQHF. As DNA, the CDR3 is TGTGCCAGCAGCCAAGTAGGGGATCAGCCCCAGCATTTT.

This chain links TRBV24-1 with TRBJ2-1; TRBD1 agrees at 10 bases. Germline V gene sequence: CDR1 KGHDR, CDR2 SFDVKD. Germline trimming cut 2 bases from V and 5 bases from J; bases unmatched to any gene: 2. The CDR3 extends over 15 amino acids. The CDR3 DNA follows: TGTGCCACCAGTGATTACGGACAGGGGGACAATGAGCAGTTCTTC. Amino acid sequence: CATSDYGQGDNEQFF.

This chain uses TRBV6-1 with TRBJ2-7; a weak D match, TRBD1 (6 bases). From germline, CDR1 is MNHNS and CDR2 SASEGT. CDR3 length equals 13 residues. The V and J ends lost 3 bases and 6 bases respectively, with 12 bases between them. CDR3 sequence: CASSETGLREQYF. The CDR3 DNA reads TGTGCCAGCAGTGAGACAGGTCTTCGCGAGCAGTACTTC.

This rearrangement joins TRBV4-3 to TRBJ2-1, with TRBD2 matching over 11 bases. The V gene end was trimmed by 6 bases and the J gene end by 5 bases; junction bases not matched to a gene: 6. The CDR3 loop spans 15 amino acids. Per the germline V gene, CDR1 is LGHNA and CDR2 is YSLEER. The CDR3 DNA sequence: TGCGCCAGCAGGCTAGCGGGGGGTCCCGACAATGAGCAGTTCTTC. Amino acids: CASRLAGGPDNEQFF.

The chain uses TRBV6-5 and TRBJ2-5; 7 bases align to TRBD1. Germline lookup yields CDR1 MNHEY and CDR2 SVGAGI. The J segment lost 7 bases and the V segment lost 8 bases, leaving 16 bases of the junction unmatched. The CDR3 runs 15 residues. Written as DNA, the CDR3 is TGTGCCAGCCAAGGCTCCAAGGGGGCCGTGGGGACCCAGTACTTC. Amino acids: CASQGSKGAVGTQYF.

The chain recombines TRBV5-1 with TRBJ1-3; D is perhaps TRBD1 (6 bases). Germline V gene lookup returns CDR1 SGHRS and CDR2 YFSETQ. The CDR3 totals 15 residues. Trimming removed 3 bases from V and 3 bases from J, with 13 bases in between. The CDR3 DNA sequence: TGCGCCAGCAGCTACTCCGGGACAAATGGAAACACCATATATTTT. Protein: CASSYSGTNGNTIYF.

The chain combines TRBV5-1 with TRBJ2-7; 7 bases align to TRBD1. V shed 2 bases, J shed 5 bases, and the junction held 10 bases outside the gene matches. This CDR3 is 15 amino acids long. Germline V CDR1 and CDR2: SGHRS, YFSETQ. The CDR3 reads CASSFTTGTINEQYF. The CDR3 DNA follows: TGCGCCAGCAGCTTTACGACAGGGACGATAAACGAGCAGTACTTC.

This clone was found once. The chain is built from TRBV25-1 and TRBJ1-2; D might be TRBD1 (6 bases). The CDR3 length is 16 residues. Per the germline V gene, CDR1 is MGHDK and CDR2 is SYGVNS. V lost 6 bases, J lost 7 bases, and 24 bases lay in between. Here the CDR3 DNA reads TGTGCCAGCAGGGACAGACGCAGTGTGGCCCCTGTTGGCTACACCTTC. Amino acid sequence: CASRDRRSVAPVGYTF.

The chain carries TRBV7-9 and TRBJ1-4; 9 bases are a match to TRBD1. The CDR3 runs to 14 residues. CDR1 is SEHNR and CDR2 is FQNEAQ in the germline V gene (reference sequence). The V and J ends lost 5 bases and 10 bases, in that order; junction bases with no gene match: 8. The DNA for the CDR3 is TGTGCCAGCAGCATGGGACAGGGTGAGGGAAAACTGTTTTTT. It is translated as CASSMGQGEGKLFF.

This chain uses TRBV20-1 with TRBJ2-3; a possible D gene is TRBD2 (5 bases). V was clipped by 5 bases and J by 9 bases, with 12 bases between them. Germline CDR1 and CDR2: DFQATT and SNEGSKA (reference sequence). This CDR3 region has 11 residues. The CDR3 DNA is TGCAGTGCTCCCGGCGGGCGGACGCAGTATTTT. It encodes CSAPGGRTQYF.

The V and J genes are TRBV28 and TRBJ2-6; D may be TRBD2 (5 bases). Germline V gene data show CDR1 as MDHEN and CDR2 as SYDVKM. The CDR3 runs to 14 residues. The germline V and J ends were trimmed by 4 bases and 2 bases, with 6 bases remaining between them. CDR3 sequence reads: CASSSGTGANVLTF. DNA of the CDR3: TGTGCCAGCAGTTCCGGGACTGGGGCCAACGTCCTGACTTTC.

The genes are TRBV4-3 and TRBJ1-5, with D possibly TRBD1 on 6 matching bases. The germline gives CDR1 LGHNA, CDR2 YSLEER. Between the trimmed V and J ends, which lost 0 bases and 7 bases, there was a span of 10 bases. This CDR3 has 14 amino acids. This chain's CDR3 is CASSQEQGRQPQHF. The CDR3 DNA follows: TGCGCCAGCAGCCAAGAACAGGGCCGACAGCCCCAGCATTTT.

There are a few counts of this clone. The chain links TRBV2 to TRBJ1-5, with 7 bases fitting TRBD1. Trimming took 6 bases from V and 7 from J; bases not matched to a gene: 21. This CDR3 has 18 amino acids. The V gene's germline CDR1 is SNHLY and CDR2 FYNNEI. CDR3 in amino acids: CASREQGKALGFRQPQHF. Here the CDR3 DNA reads TGTGCCAGCAGAGAACAGGGGAAGGCTTTAGGCTTTCGGCAGCCCCAGCATTTT.

V usage is TRBV19 and J usage is TRBJ2-7; 8 bases map to TRBD1. In germline, CDR1 is LNHDA, CDR2 SQIVND (reference sequence). The CDR3 is 15 amino acids. V shed 3 bases, J shed 7 bases, and the junction held 11 bases outside the gene matches. In DNA form, the CDR3 reads TGTGCCAGTAGTATGACGGACAGGGAGGTGTCTGAGCAGTACTTC. Translating it yields CASSMTDREVSEQYF.